This TCR beta chain was recorded in a study of CD8 T cells in ankylosing spondylitis. One entry per CDR3 protein, called by TCRdb with MiXCR from the 5' RACE reads. The sample records roughly 220,000 distinct CDR3 sequences, roughly a tenth being singletons. This clonotype occurred many times. Antigen unknown. The CDR3 has 15 residues. V lost 2 bases to trimming and J lost 5 bases; unmatched junction nucleotides: 5. Whole-study results and caveats: Past studies reported some motif variants in reactive arthritis synovial fluid and blood.

The gene calls are TRBV12-3 or TRBV12-4 and TRBJ2-1, with TRBD2 identical over 8 bases. Source material: blood, either unsorted or a sorted T cell fraction (not recorded which). This sequence originates from a male donor with ankylosing spondylitis or in good health (not recorded which). The CDR3 sequence: CASSLYGGANNEQFF. In DNA, the CDR3 is TGTGCCAGCAGTTTATACGGGGGGGCCAACAATGAGCAGTTCTTC.